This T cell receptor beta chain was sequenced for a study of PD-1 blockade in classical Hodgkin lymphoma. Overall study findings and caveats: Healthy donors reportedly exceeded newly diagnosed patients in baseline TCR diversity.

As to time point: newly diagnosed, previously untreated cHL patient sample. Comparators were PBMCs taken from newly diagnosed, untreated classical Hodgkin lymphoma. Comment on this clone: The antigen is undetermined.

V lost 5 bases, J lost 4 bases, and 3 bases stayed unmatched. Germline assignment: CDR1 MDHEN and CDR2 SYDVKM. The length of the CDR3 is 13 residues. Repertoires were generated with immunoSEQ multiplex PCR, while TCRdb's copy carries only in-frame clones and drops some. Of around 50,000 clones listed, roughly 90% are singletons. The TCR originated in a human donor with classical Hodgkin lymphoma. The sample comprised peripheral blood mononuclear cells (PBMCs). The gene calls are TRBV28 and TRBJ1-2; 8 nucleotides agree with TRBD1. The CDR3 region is CASSTGTGYGYTF. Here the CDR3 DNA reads TGTGCCAGCAGTACCGGGACAGGCTATGGCTACACCTTC.